This TCR beta chain stems from a study of early T cells in non-severe SARS-CoV-2 infection (dated by TCRdb to the early 2020s). Concerning the study at large: TCR sequencing used bulk RNA from unsorted whole blood, so alpha and beta chains could not be paired.

Set within a cohort of healthcare workers in London, UK, this nested case-control study involved weekly PCR testing of nasopharyngeal swabs along with blood sampling. Healthcare workers were recruited during the week of the UK lockdown, between 23 and 31 March 2020, and followed weekly for up to 16 weeks. The CDR3 goes from the cysteine to the phenylalanine over 15 residues. The CDR3 DNA has 45 bases and is translated from base 1. The germline V end is reduced by 3 bases and the J end by 3 bases; junction bases left unmatched: 5. CDR1 and CDR2 were assigned from the germline V gene as SGHVS and FNYEAQ. Receptor libraries were prepared by 5' RACE. The sequencing machine was a NextSeq 500. In the TCR library protocol, unique molecular identifiers were attached to individual cDNA molecules to correct for PCR bias and sequencing error. Both TCR alpha and beta chains were sequenced, and tight co-correlation was observed between alpha and beta sequence abundances in each sample. Per the source publication's procedure: Decombinator V4 was used to annotate the V gene, J gene and CDR3 of the TCR sequences. Expanded TCRs were defined as changing significantly between any two time points under a Poisson model with p below 0.0001. TCR abundances were normalised to the total number of TCRs sequenced in each sample and reported as counts per million. TRAV1-2 paired with TRAJ12, TRAJ20 or TRAJ33 defined MAIT TCRs, while TRAV10 paired with TRAJ18 defined iNKT TCRs. VDJdb, accessed 1 November 2021, was searched for CMV, EBV and SARS-CoV-2 annotated TCRs, with TCRs annotated for multiple antigens excluded. The public sequencing data were trimmed at Q25 with fastp and processed into clonotypes with MiXCR by TCRdb, which kept only in-frame beta chains. Rows with a matching CDR3 protein are joined into one entry that keeps the most common DNA and genes. The authors' filters were not applied to this entry. The sample has tens of thousands of distinct CDR3 sequences on record, approximately 15% of them singletons. The top ten clonotypes cover around 6% of the sample.

Results the study describes overall, beyond this receptor: VDJdb matching was skewed toward anti-spike CD8 responses and likely underestimated virus-specific expansions, missing private and CD4 specificities.

This clonotype was found many times. It has no known antigen specificity. No much larger clone exists at a distance of one base, and base qualities are not known. The clonotype comes from an adult who was a healthcare worker with PCR-confirmed SARS-CoV-2 infection or an uninfected control (not recorded which). Sequencing used whole blood. The sequence is built from TRBV7-6 and TRBJ2-1; 7 middle bases align to TRBD2. The base sequence is TGTGCCAGCAGCTTTAGCGGGTCCCTCTACAATGAGCAGTTCTTC. Its protein product is CASSFSGSLYNEQFF.